This T cell receptor (beta chain) was identified during a study of CD8 T cells in Susac syndrome (dated by TCRdb to between 2018 and 2021). Regarding the research as a whole: The study used repertoire sequencing to test whether antigen drove CD8+ T cell activation and differentiation in Susac syndrome. General study outcomes and caveats: The TCR sequencing and HLA analysis was acknowledged to have included a relatively small number of individuals.

From the cysteine through the phenylalanine, the CDR3 covers 16 amino acids. Only CDR3 DNA remains: 48 bases, in frame from the first base. The germline V gene provides CDR1 SGHRS and CDR2 YFSETQ. Trimming costs V 4 bases and J 0 bases, and their ends lie 15 bases apart. Comments on this clonotype: Its antigen target is currently unknown. No much larger clone is present one base from it, and per-base qualities are unavailable.

RNA was extracted using the RNeasy kit, and roughly 0.45 to 1 microgram was reverse transcribed with random hexamers. TCR beta CDR3 regions were amplified with the immunoSEQ multiplex PCR assay covering 54 Vbeta and 13 Jbeta segments. Bias from PCR amplification was corrected by using a synthetic template baseline for primer optimization and for computational correction. Concerning the study's data processing: Reads were annotated to V, D and J genes according to IMGT and were analyzed with immunoSEQ Analyzer, with only productive sequences retained. Clonality was computed as one minus Shannon entropy normalized by log2 of the number of productive unique sequences. Public and private clones were assessed among the 100 most prevalent clones of each patient and control. Clones were defined as Susac-specific if absent from the healthy and MS cohorts, from around 1,100 published viral clones and from other ImmuneACCESS disease sequences. TCRdb took the public reads, trimmed them with fastp at Q25, ran MiXCR for clone calling and kept in-frame beta chains. Duplicate CDR3 protein sequences are folded into a single record with the most common DNA and genes. The V and J calls reflect TCRdb's pipeline rather than the authors' work. The sample includes around 200,000 distinct CDR3 sequences, with 85% to 95% observed a single time. The ten most abundant clones make up approximately 0.094% of the sample.

High-throughput TCR beta sequencing profiled peripheral blood CD8+ and CD4+ T cells from healthy donors, Susac syndrome patients and multiple sclerosis patients. Healthy donors were included as age- and sex-matched controls. CD8+ TEMRA cells were enriched by FACS, while bulk CD8+ and CD4+ T cells were purified by magnetic negative isolation. Blood was drawn into EDTA tubes, processed within 24 hours, and PBMCs were isolated by density gradient centrifugation. PBMCs intended for TCR sequencing were cryopreserved in liquid nitrogen and thawed later in a water bath at 37 degrees C. Purity of sorted or isolated CD4+, CD8+ and CD8+ TEMRA cells was at least 90%.

The sample was CD4+ T cells from PBMCs. This TCR derives from a human donor in good health. The receptor chain draws on TRBV5-1 and TRBJ2-3, with the D segment identity uncertain. The DNA reads TGCGCCAGCAGCGATGAAGGCCACGAGAGCACAGATACGCAGTATTTT. Translated, this gives CASSDEGHESTDTQYF.